The entry that follows covers one T cell receptor (beta chain) sequence. Its specific antigen is unknown. Per-base quality was not reported, and no clone a single base away is much larger than it. This sample is drawn from a study of blood T cell repertoires in COVID-19 (TCRdb year 2020). Regarding the research as a whole: Collaborator samples came from the United States, Italy and Spain and covered acute and convalescent phases of COVID-19. The material from the prospective study consisted of cDNA or gDNA derived from T cells, B-cell-depleted T cells, or PBMCs. The dataset comprised deeply sampled blood TCRbeta repertoires from subjects exposed to, actively infected with, or recovered from COVID-19. A freely available public database, intended as a resource for researchers studying the immune response to SARS-CoV-2, is where the repertoires were released. Samples came from the ongoing ImmuneRACE study (first 160 participants) plus 1,254 subjects from 6 global collaborators. Nearly every sample came with metadata listing a de-identified subject ID, COVID-19 status, age in years and sex. HLA class I and class II types, where available, came from metadata supplied by the sample provider rather than from assay-based typing.

Findings and caveats that apply to the study as a whole: The quantity of clinical and demographic metadata differed by source and by participant and was supplied without curation.

TCRbeta CDR3 regions were amplified from genomic DNA by means of the immunoSEQ Assay, a bias-controlled multiplex PCR. The authors processed their data as follows. Within the assay, amplification of reference gene primers was used to estimate how many nucleated cells each sample contained. Sequence reads were collapsed and filtered to measure the absolute abundance of every unique TCRbeta CDR3 rearrangement. For each sample, productive Simpson clonality was calculated as the square root of Simpson's diversity index across productive rearrangements. The table was pulled from immuneACCESS by TCRdb, which kept in-frame rearrangements only. Such tables lose some clones; where checked, under half of the loss comes from unresolved V genes, and the rest has no known cause. D and trimming come from the DNA, and the V and J calls and clone size come from that table. Within this sample are under 50,000 clones, with 80% to 95% of them counted one time only. The ten largest clones represent 12% of the sample.

Each collaborating institution followed its own protocols to collect whole blood in K2EDTA tubes. Collaborator samples were shipped for TCRbeta analysis as frozen whole blood, isolated PBMCs, or DNA extracted from either sample type. V and J are trimmed by 6 bases and 0 bases, and the gene matches miss 10 bases of the junction. Reading from cysteine to phenylalanine, the CDR3 counts 17 amino acids. Left in the record is the CDR3 DNA by itself, 51 bases read in frame from the first base. The germline V gene sets CDR1 to SGHRS and CDR2 to YFSETQ. The sequence came from a human donor in a cohort sampled during active COVID-19. The chain employs TRBV5-1 and TRBJ2-7, with TRBD2 identical over 12 junction bases. The sequenced material came from peripheral blood. The bases read TGCGCCAGCACCACGGGACTAGCGGGTGGAAGCTCCTACGAGCAGTACTTC. Translated, this is CASTTGLAGGSSYEQYF. When the CDR3 is completed using the reference TRBV5-1 and TRBJ2-7 genes on either side, the full variable domain is KAGVTQTPRYLIKTRGQQVTLSCSPISGHRSVSWYQQTPGQGLQFLFEYFSETQRNKGNFPGRFSGRQFSNSRSEMNVSTLELGDSALYLCASTTGLAGGSSYEQYFGPGTRLTVT.